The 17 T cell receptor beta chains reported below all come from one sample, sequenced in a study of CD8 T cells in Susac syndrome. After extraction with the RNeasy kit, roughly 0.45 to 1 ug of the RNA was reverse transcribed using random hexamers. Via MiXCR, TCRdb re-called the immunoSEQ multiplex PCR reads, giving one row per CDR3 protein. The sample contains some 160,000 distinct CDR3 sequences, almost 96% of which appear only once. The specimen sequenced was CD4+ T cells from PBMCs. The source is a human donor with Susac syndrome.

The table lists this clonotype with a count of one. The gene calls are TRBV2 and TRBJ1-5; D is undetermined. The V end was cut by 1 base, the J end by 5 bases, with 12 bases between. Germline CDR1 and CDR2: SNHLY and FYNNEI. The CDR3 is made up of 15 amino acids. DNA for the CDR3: TGTGCCAGCAGTGAAGAGGCCCAGTACCATCAGCCCCAGCATTTT. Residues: CASSEEAQYHQPQHF.

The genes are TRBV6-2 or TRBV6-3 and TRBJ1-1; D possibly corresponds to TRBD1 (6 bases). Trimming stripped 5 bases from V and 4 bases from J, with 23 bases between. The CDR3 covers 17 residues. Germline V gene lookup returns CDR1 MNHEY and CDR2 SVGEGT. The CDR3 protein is CASSRQGRTQGATEAFF. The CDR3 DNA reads TGTGCCAGCAGTCGCCAAGGGCGTACACAGGGCGCCACTGAAGCTTTCTTT.

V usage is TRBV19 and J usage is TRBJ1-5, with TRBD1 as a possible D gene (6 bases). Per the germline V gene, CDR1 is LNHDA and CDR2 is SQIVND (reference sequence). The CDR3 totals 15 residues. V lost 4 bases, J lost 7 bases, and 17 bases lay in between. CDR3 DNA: TGTGCCAGTAGTAGGCAGGGGACCTCGGGGCAGCCCCAGCATTTT. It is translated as CASSRQGTSGQPQHF. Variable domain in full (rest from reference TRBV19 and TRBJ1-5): DGGITQSPKYLFRKEGQNVTLSCEQNLNHDAMYWYRQDPGQGLRLIYYSQIVNDFQKGDIAEGYSVSREKKESFPLTVTSAQKNPTAFYLCASSRQGTSGQPQHFGDGTRLSIL.

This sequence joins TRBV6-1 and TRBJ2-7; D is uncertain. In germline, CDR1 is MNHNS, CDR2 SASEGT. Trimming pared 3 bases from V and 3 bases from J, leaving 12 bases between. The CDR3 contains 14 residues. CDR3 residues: CASSDGGWDYEQYF. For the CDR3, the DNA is TGTGCCAGCAGTGACGGCGGCTGGGACTACGAGCAGTACTTC.

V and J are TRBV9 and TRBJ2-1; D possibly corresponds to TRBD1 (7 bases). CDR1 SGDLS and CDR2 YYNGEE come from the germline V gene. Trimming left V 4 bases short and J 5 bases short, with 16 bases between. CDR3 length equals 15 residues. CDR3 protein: CASSQRQGGHNEQFF. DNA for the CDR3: TGTGCCAGCAGCCAAAGGCAGGGGGGACACAATGAGCAGTTCTTC.

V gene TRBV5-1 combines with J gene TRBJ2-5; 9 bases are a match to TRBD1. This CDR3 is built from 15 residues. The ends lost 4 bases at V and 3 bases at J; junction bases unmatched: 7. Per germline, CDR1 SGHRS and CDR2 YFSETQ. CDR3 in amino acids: CASSPGQGIKETQYF. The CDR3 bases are TGCGCCAGCAGCCCGGGACAGGGAATTAAAGAGACCCAGTACTTC. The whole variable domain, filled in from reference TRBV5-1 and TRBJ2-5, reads KAGVTQTPRYLIKTRGQQVTLSCSPISGHRSVSWYQQTPGQGLQFLFEYFSETQRNKGNFPGRFSGRQFSNSRSEMNVSTLELGDSALYLCASSPGQGIKETQYFGPGTRLLVL.

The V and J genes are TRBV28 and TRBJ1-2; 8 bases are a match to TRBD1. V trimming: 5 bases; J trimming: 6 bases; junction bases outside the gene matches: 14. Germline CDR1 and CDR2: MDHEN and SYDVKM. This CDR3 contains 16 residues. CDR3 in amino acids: CASSPHTSGTGNGYTF. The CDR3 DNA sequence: TGTGCCAGCAGTCCCCATACCTCCGGGACAGGCAATGGCTACACCTTC.

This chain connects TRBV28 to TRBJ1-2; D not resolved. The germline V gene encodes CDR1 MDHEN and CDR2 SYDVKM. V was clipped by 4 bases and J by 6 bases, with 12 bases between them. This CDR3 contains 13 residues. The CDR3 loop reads CASSSPLRNGYTF. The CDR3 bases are TGTGCCAGCAGTTCGCCCCTACGCAATGGCTACACCTTC.

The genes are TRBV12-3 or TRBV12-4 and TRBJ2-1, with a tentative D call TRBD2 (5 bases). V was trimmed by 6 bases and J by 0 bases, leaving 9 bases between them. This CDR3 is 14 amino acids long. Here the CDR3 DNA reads TGTGCCAGCAGGGAAGCGGTCTCCTACAATGAGCAGTTCTTC. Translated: CASREAVSYNEQFF.

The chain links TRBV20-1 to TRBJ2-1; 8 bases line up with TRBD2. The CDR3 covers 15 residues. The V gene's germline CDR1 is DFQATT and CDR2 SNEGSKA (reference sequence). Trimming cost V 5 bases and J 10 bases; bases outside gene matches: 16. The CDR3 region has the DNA TGCAGTGCTGGGCAGTATAGCGGGGCAGTAGGGGAGCAGTTCTTC. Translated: CSAGQYSGAVGEQFF.

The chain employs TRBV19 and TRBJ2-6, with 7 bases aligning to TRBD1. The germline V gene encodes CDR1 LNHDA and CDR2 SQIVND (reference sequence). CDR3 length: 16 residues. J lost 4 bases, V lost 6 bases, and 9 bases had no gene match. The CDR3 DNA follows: TGTGCCAGTAGGCAGGGGGTGTTCTCCGGGGCCAACGTCCTGACTTTC. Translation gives CASRQGVFSGANVLTF.

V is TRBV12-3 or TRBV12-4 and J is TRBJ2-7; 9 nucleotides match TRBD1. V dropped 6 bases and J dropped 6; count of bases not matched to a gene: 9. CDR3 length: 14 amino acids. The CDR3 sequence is CASSPHRDRAEQYF. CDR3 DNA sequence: TGTGCCAGCAGCCCACACCGGGACAGGGCCGAGCAGTACTTC.

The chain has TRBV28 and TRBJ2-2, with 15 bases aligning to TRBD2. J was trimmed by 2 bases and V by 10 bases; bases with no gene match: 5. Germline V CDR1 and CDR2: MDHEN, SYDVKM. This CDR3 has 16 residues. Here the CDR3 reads CATWTSGRGNTGELFF. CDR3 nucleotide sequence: TGTGCCACCTGGACTAGCGGGAGGGGAAACACCGGGGAGCTGTTTTTT.

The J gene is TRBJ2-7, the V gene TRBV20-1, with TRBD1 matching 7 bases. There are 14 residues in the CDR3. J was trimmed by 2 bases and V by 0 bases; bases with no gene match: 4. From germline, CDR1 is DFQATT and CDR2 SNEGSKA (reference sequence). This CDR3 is CSARDLGQTYEQYF. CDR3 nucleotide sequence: TGCAGTGCTAGAGACCTGGGACAGACCTACGAGCAGTACTTC.

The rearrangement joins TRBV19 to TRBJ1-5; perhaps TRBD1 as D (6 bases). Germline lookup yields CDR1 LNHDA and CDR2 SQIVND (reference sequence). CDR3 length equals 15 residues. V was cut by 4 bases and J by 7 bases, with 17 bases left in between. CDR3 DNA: TGTGCCAGTAGTACCGCAGTGGGGGCAGGCCAGCCCCAGCATTTT. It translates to CASSTAVGAGQPQHF. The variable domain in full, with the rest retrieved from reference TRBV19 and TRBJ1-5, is DGGITQSPKYLFRKEGQNVTLSCEQNLNHDAMYWYRQDPGQGLRLIYYSQIVNDFQKGDIAEGYSVSREKKESFPLTVTSAQKNPTAFYLCASSTAVGAGQPQHFGDGTRLSIL.

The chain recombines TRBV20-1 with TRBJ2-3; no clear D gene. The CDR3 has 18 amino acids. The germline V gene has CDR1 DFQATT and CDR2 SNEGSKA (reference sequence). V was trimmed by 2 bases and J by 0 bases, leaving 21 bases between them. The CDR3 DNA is TGCAGTGCTAGACCCGACCGAACGCTAACCTCTAGCACAGATACGCAGTATTTT. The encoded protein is CSARPDRTLTSSTDTQYF.

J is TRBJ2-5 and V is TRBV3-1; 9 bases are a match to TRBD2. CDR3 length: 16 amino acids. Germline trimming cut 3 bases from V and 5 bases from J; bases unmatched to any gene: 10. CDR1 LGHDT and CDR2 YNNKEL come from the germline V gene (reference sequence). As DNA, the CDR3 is TGTGCCAGCAGCCACGGCGGGGGGGCATCCGTGGAGACCCAGTACTTC. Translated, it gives CASSHGGGASVETQYF.